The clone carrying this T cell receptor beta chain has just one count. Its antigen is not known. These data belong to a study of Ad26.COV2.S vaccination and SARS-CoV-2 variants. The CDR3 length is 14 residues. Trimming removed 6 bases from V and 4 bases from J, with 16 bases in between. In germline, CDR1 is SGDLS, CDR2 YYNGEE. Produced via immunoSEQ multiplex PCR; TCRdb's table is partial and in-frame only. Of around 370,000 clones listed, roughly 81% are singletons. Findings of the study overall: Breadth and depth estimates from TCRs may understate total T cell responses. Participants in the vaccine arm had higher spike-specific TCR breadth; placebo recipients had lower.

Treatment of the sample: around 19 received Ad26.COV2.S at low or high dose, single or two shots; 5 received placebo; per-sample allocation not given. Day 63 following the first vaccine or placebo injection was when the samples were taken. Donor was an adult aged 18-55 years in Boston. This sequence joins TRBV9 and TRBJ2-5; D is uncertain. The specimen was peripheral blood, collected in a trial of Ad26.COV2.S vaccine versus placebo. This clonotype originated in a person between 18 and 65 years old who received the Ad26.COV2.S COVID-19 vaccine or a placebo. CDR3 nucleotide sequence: TGTGCCAGCACCCGAGATCCCTCGGGAGAGACCCAGTACTTC. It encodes CASTRDPSGETQYF.